This is a list of T cell receptor beta chains from one sample in a study of cytomegalovirus exposure and HLA in healthy donors. The assay was immunoSEQ multiplex PCR, and TCRdb's table has in-frame clones only and misses some. The sample holds about 63,000 clones; 73% are singletons and the top ten take 5.4%. What was sequenced was PBMCs. The receptors stem from a man aged 45 to 65 in good health and CMV-seronegative. Each CDR3 is given with its conserved first and last residue. The D gene is left open where the match is weak. Only part of the rows carry a size: once, few, many, or a class if the clone is expanded.

TRBV28	TRBJ2-7	TRBD1	NA	TGTGCCGTACCGGGACAGGGCTACGAGCAGTACTTC	CAVPGQGYEQYF
TRBV18	TRBJ2-5	TRBD2	NA	TGTGCCAGCTCACCTCTCCACTCGGGACTAATCGGGAAAGAGACCCAGTACTTC	CASSPLHSGLIGKETQYF
TRBV9	TRBJ2-5	TRBD1	once	TGTGCCAGCAGCCCCCCGGACAGGGGGGAGACCCAGTACTTC	CASSPPDRGETQYF
TRBV10-3	TRBJ2-3	TRBD1	NA	TGTGCCATCAGTGAGTCGGGACAGGGCACAGATACGCAGTATTTT	CAISESGQGTDTQYF
TRBV5-5	TRBJ1-5	TRBD1	NA	TGTGCCAGCAGCTCCATTTTGGTTGACAGGGTTATCAATCAGCCCCAGCATTTT	CASSSILVDRVINQPQHF
TRBV29-1	TRBJ1-2	NA	NA	TGCAGCGTCGCCGCGGGTGGGGGGGCTAACTATGGCTACACCTTC	CSVAAGGGANYGYTF
TRBV2	TRBJ1-5	NA	NA	TGTGCCAGCAGTCCTCCGGGACACAGCAATCAGCCCCAGCATTTT	CASSPPGHSNQPQHF
TRBV18	TRBJ1-1	NA	NA	TGTGCCAGCTCTTTGGGCCCGAACACTGAAGCTTTCTTT	CASSLGPNTEAFF
TRBV7-9	TRBJ2-2	NA	NA	TGTTCCAGCAGCGGTAGTGGGGCATCCTATTCCCCGAACACCGGGGAGCTGTTTTTT	CSSSGSGASYSPNTGELFF
TRBV15	TRBJ2-5	NA	NA	TGTGCCACCAGCAGAGGAAGACAGCTAGAGACCCAGTACTTC	CATSRGRQLETQYF
TRBV6-6	TRBJ2-5	TRBD2	few	TGTGCCAGCAGTCGGGGACTAGTGGGACAAGAGACCCAGTACTTC	CASSRGLVGQETQYF
TRBV5-1	TRBJ1-1	NA	medium-sized	TGCGCCAGCAGCCTCCAGGGCGCTAAAGCTTTCTTT	CASSLQGAKAFF
TRBV2	TRBJ2-5	NA	NA	TGTGCCAGCAGCCCCCGGACCCAGTACTTC	CASSPRTQYF
TRBV5-6	TRBJ2-5	NA	NA	TGTGCCAGCAGCTTGTTGACGGGGGATACGCAAGAGACCCAGTACTTC	CASSLLTGDTQETQYF
TRBV11-2	TRBJ1-2	TRBD1	NA	TGTGCCAGCAGCTCACGGACAGGGTTGAGTCTTGGCTACACCTTC	CASSSRTGLSLGYTF
TRBV23-1	TRBJ1-2	TRBD1	NA	TGCGCCAGCAGTCACCGGGACAGGCTCAATTATGGCTACACCTTC	CASSHRDRLNYGYTF
TRBV7-2	TRBJ1-3	NA	NA	TGTGCCAGCAGCTTAGACGGGGGTTCTGGAAACACCATATATTTT	CASSLDGGSGNTIYF
TRBV5-5	TRBJ1-6	NA	NA	TGTGCCAGCAGCTTGGTGGCAGGAACCATCTCACCCCTCCACTTT	CASSLVAGTISPLHF
TRBV5-1	TRBJ2-7	TRBD1	NA	TGCGCCAGCAGCTTGGGGGACAGGGACCCGGCCGAGCAGTACTTC	CASSLGDRDPAEQYF
TRBV15	TRBJ2-3	NA	once	TGTGCCACCAGCAGAGAAGGCGGTGCAGATACGCAGTATTTT	CATSREGGADTQYF
TRBV10-3	TRBJ2-1	NA	NA	TGTGCCATCAGTGATGTAGGAGGAGCGTGGACGGACAATGAGCAGTTCTTC	CAISDVGGAWTDNEQFF
TRBV7-3	TRBJ2-1	TRBD2	few	TGTGCCAGCAGCTTAGGCGGGGGGGCAGGTGAGCAGTTCTTC	CASSLGGGAGEQFF
TRBV11-3	TRBJ2-5	TRBD2	NA	TGTGCCAGCAGCCTATCGGGGGGGAAGTCCCAGTACTTC	CASSLSGGKSQYF
TRBV7-6	TRBJ2-3	NA	NA	TGTGCCAGCAGCGGCCGAGGGGATACGCAGTATTTT	CASSGRGDTQYF
TRBV6-5	TRBJ1-6	NA	NA	TGTGCCAGCAGTTCGGACCGGGATCCCTATAATTCACCCCTCCACTTT	CASSSDRDPYNSPLHF
TRBV29-1	TRBJ1-1	TRBD1	NA	TGCAGCGTGAGCAGGGGACAGGGAACTGAAGCTTTCTTT	CSVSRGQGTEAFF
TRBV27	TRBJ2-1	TRBD2	NA	TGTGCCAGCAGTTTGATGAATAGCGGGGCCCCCTACAATGAGCAGTTCTTC	CASSLMNSGAPYNEQFF
TRBV21-1	TRBJ2-5	NA	NA	TGTGCCAGCAGCAAAGCTCGCCGGCCGGGGGGGACCCAGTACTTC	CASSKARRPGGTQYF
TRBV5-1	TRBJ2-5	TRBD1	NA	TGCGCCAGCAGCCGAGGGACAGGGGGCAAGGAGACCCAGTACTTC	CASSRGTGGKETQYF
TRBV19	TRBJ1-4	NA	NA	TGTGCCAGTAGTAACGGATTAGGGGGAAAACTGTTTTTT	CASSNGLGGKLFF
TRBV18	TRBJ2-7	NA	NA	TGTGCCAGCTCACCTTCACCTATTCTGCACGAGCAGTACTTC	CASSPSPILHEQYF
TRBV2	TRBJ2-7	NA	NA	TGTGCCAGCAGTGAACAGAGCACAGGGAGCTCCTACGAGCAGTACTTC	CASSEQSTGSSYEQYF
TRBV11-2	TRBJ2-3	NA	NA	TGTGCCAGCAGCTTAGCAGGGCATACGCAGTATTTT	CASSLAGHTQYF
TRBV5-1	TRBJ2-3	NA	NA	TGCGCCAGCAGCTTGGAGGGGGAGATCACAGATACGCAGTATTTT	CASSLEGEITDTQYF
TRBV19	TRBJ1-2	NA	NA	TGTGCCAGTAGTATTCAGCGGATAGGTGGCTACACCTTC	CASSIQRIGGYTF
TRBV27	TRBJ1-2	NA	NA	TGTGCCAGCAGTTTATCCGGGACAAGCTATGGCTACACCTTC	CASSLSGTSYGYTF
TRBV6-5	TRBJ2-7	TRBD1	NA	TGTGCCAGCAGCCAGGGGGACAGGGGATCCGAGCAGTACTTC	CASSQGDRGSEQYF
TRBV9	TRBJ1-6	NA	NA	TGTGCCAGCAGCCCATCCCCGGGCTCCTATAATTCACCCCTCCACTTT	CASSPSPGSYNSPLHF
TRBV5-1	TRBJ2-3	NA	NA	TGCGCCAGCAGCCCGGGGACTCCGATGTTGACGCAGTATTTT	CASSPGTPMLTQYF
TRBV27	TRBJ2-3	TRBD2	few	TGTGCCAGCAGTGTTCTAGCGGGGTGGGATACGCAGTATTTT	CASSVLAGWDTQYF
TRBV5-6	TRBJ2-1	NA	NA	TGTGCCAGCAGCTTGGTTCCCGGGTTCGCCTTTTACAATGAGCAGTTCTTC	CASSLVPGFAFYNEQFF
TRBV9	TRBJ2-7	NA	NA	TGTGCCAGCAGCGTAGAGGGAACAGGGTTAGGCGAGCAGTACTTC	CASSVEGTGLGEQYF
TRBV11-1	TRBJ1-1	NA	NA	TGTGCCAGCTTTAGTATGAAGAACACTGAAGCTTTCTTT	CASFSMKNTEAFF
TRBV5-4	TRBJ2-7	TRBD1	NA	TGTGCCAGCAGCTTGCCTGGACAGGATAGCTCCTACGAGCAGTACTTC	CASSLPGQDSSYEQYF